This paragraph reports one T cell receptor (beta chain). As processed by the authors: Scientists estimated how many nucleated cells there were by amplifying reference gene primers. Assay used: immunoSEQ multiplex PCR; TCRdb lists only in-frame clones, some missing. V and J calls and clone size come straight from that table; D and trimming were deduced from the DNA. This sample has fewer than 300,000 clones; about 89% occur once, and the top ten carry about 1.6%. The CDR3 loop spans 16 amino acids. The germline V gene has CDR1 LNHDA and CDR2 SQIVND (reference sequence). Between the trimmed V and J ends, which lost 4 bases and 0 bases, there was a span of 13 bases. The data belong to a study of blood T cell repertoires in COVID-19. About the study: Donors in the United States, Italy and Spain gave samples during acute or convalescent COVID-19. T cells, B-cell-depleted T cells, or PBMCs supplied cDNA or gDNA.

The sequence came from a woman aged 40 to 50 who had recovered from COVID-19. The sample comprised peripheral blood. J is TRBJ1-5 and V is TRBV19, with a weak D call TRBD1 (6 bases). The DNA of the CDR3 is TGTGCCAGTAGTAAGGGGGTAGGATATAGCAATCAGCCCCAGCATTTT. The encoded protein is CASSKGVGYSNQPQHF.